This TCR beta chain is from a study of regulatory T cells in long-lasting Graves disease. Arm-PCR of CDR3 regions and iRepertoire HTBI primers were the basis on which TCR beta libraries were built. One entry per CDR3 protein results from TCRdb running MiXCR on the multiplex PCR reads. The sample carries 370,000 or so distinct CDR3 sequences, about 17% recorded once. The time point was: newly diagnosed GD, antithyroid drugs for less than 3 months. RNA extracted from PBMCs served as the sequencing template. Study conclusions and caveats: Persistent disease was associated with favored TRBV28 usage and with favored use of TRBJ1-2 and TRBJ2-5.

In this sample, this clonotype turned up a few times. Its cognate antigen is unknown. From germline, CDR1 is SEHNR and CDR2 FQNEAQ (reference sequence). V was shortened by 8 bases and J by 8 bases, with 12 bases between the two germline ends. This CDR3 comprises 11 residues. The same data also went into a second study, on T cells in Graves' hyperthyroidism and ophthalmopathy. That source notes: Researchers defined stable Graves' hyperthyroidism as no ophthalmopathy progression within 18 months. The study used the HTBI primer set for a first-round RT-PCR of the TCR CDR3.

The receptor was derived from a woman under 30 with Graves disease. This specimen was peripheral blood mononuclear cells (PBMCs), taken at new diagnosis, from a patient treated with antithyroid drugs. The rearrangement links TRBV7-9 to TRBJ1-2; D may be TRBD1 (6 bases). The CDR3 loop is CASQGFVGYTF. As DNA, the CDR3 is TGTGCCAGCCAGGGGTTCGTAGGCTACACCTTC.